Below are 32 T cell receptor beta chains sequenced from a single sample in a study of shared clonotypes between healthy human individuals (dated by TCRdb to about 2020). The library relied on the immunoSEQ multiplex PCR assay. TCRdb obtained this table from immuneACCESS and retained in-frame rearrangements with V and J assigned. These tables miss some clones; where compared with another copy, unresolved V genes account for less than half of the shortfall, and the remainder is unexplained. The sample has 2 million to 3 million clones on record, 80% to 95% of them singletons. The ten biggest clones cover 0.36% of the sample. The sequenced sample consisted of naive CD4+ T cells from PBMCs. Explained via the paper, the cell subset or site label denotes: CD45RA+ positively selected. The receptors shown here come from a man aged 18 to 35 in good health. Some clones in this sample may be carry-over from other donors' samples.

DNA for the CDR3: TGCGCCAGCAGTGAGTCGGGTATTCGGACTAGCGCCGTCTGTGAGCAGTACTTC. The encoded protein is CASSESGIRTSAVCEQYF. The V gene is TRBV10-1, the J gene TRBJ2-7; 9 bases agree with TRBD2. Germline CDR1 WNHNN, CDR2 SYGVQD (reference sequence). The CDR3 is made up of 18 amino acids. J was trimmed by 7 bases and V by 0 bases; bases with no gene match: 16.

The chain joins TRBV19 to TRBJ2-7, with 7 positions matching TRBD2. V gave up 7 bases and J gave up 6 bases; unmatched junction bases: 9. This CDR3 is built from 13 residues. CDR1 is LNHDA, CDR2 SQIVND, per germline (reference sequence). The CDR3 region has the DNA TGTGCCAGTACTCCGAGCGGGAAACGCGAGCAGTACTTC. Its protein product is CASTPSGKREQYF.

V usage is TRBV5-1 and J usage is TRBJ2-5, with no clear D. The CDR3 loop spans 12 amino acids. Trimming left V 5 bases short and J 0 bases short, with 5 bases between. Germline CDR1 reads SGHRS; CDR2 reads YFSETQ. The CDR3 DNA reads as TGCGCCAGCAGGCTGGACCAAGAGACCCAGTACTTC. Amino acids: CASRLDQETQYF.

Only a few counts were recorded for this clone. J is TRBJ1-5 and V is TRBV30, with D maybe TRBD1 (6 bases). The CDR3 has 13 residues. Germline CDR1 and CDR2: GTSNPN and SVGIG (reference sequence). The V gene lost 3 bases and the J gene lost 9 bases, with 15 bases spanning the gap. CDR3 in amino acids: CAWRGATSGPQHF. The DNA for the CDR3 is TGTGCCTGGAGGGGGGCCACAAGTGGGCCCCAGCATTTT.

V and J are TRBV19 and TRBJ1-3; possibly TRBD1 for D (6 bases). Germline V gene lookup returns CDR1 LNHDA and CDR2 SQIVND (reference sequence). V lost 3 bases and J 1 base, leaving 10 bases between the germline ends. CDR3 length equals 15 residues. The CDR3 nucleotides are TGTGCCAGTAGTATGACAGGATCTTCTGGAAACACCATATATTTT. It specifies CASSMTGSSGNTIYF. The variable domain in full, completed from reference TRBV19 and TRBJ1-3, reads DGGITQSPKYLFRKEGQNVTLSCEQNLNHDAMYWYRQDPGQGLRLIYYSQIVNDFQKGDIAEGYSVSREKKESFPLTVTSAQKNPTAFYLCASSMTGSSGNTIYFGEGSWLTVV.

V is TRBV7-6 and J is TRBJ2-1; D may be TRBD2 (7 bases). CDR3 length equals 14 residues. V lost 3 bases and J lost 6, with 12 bases in between. Per germline, CDR1 SGHVS and CDR2 FNYEAQ. CDR3 nucleotides: TGTGCCAGCAGCTTGGTGGCGGGGGCCAATGAGCAGTTCTTC. Protein sequence: CASSLVAGANEQFF.

This clone came up once. The chain couples TRBV7-3 to TRBJ2-1; the match to TRBD1 covers 7 bases. This CDR3 comprises 14 residues. The germline V gene encodes CDR1 SGHTA and CDR2 FQGTGA. After removal of 2 bases from V and 4 bases from J, the junction contained 2 bases not matched to a gene. The chain's CDR3 is CASSLGGQYNEQFF. The DNA for the CDR3 is TGTGCCAGCAGCTTAGGGGGACAGTACAATGAGCAGTTCTTC.

A note on this clone: The sample holds other DNA sequences that translate to the same CDR3. The chain is built from TRBV6-5 and TRBJ1-6; 7 bases line up with TRBD1. The trim removed 3 bases at V and 6 bases at J, leaving 2 bases unmatched. The CDR3 is made up of 14 amino acids. The germline gives CDR1 MNHEY, CDR2 SVGAGI. The chain's CDR3 is CASSYNRGNSPLHF. CDR3 nucleotide sequence: TGTGCCAGCAGTTATAACAGGGGTAATTCACCCCTCCACTTT.

The chain has TRBV6-5 and TRBJ1-2; D is ambiguous. This CDR3 is built from 14 residues. Germline CDR1 is MNHEY and CDR2 is SVGAGI. Deletions cut 0 bases from V and 8 bases from J, with 13 bases between. The CDR3 region has the DNA TGTGCCAGCAGTTACTCGATGCTTTTTAGCGGCTACACCTTC. It yields the protein CASSYSMLFSGYTF.

The V gene is TRBV14, the J gene TRBJ1-3; D gene uncertain. The germline gives CDR1 SGHDN, CDR2 FVKESK. Between the trimmed V and J ends, which lost 8 bases and 2 bases, there was a span of 7 bases. The CDR3 totals 12 residues. DNA for the CDR3: TGTGCCAGCTCTTGGACTGGAAACACCATATATTTT. It yields the protein CASSWTGNTIYF.

The genes are TRBV25-1 and TRBJ2-3; perhaps TRBD2 as D (5 bases). Germline V lookup: CDR1 MGHDK, CDR2 SYGVNS. The CDR3 spans 14 residues. Between the trimmed V and J ends, which lost 4 bases and 3 bases, there was a span of 11 bases. The CDR3 spells CASSVSSGTDTQYF. CDR3 in DNA: TGTGCCAGCAGTGTGTCCTCGGGGACAGATACGCAGTATTTT.

The V gene is TRBV4-1, the J gene TRBJ1-3, with 8 bases that match TRBD1. Germline V CDR1 and CDR2: MGHRA, YSYEKL. This CDR3 has 17 residues. The V gene end was trimmed by 2 bases and the J gene end by 4 bases; junction bases not matched to a gene: 10. The chain's CDR3 is CASSQLTGQGAGNTIYF. The DNA for the CDR3 is TGCGCCAGCAGCCAACTGACCGGACAGGGAGCCGGAAACACCATATATTTT.

The chain combines TRBV7-9 with TRBJ1-6; D gene unclear. Germline-derived CDR1 and CDR2 are SEHNR and FQNEAQ (reference sequence). This CDR3 region has 14 residues. Between the trimmed V and J ends, which lost 2 bases and 14 bases, there was a span of 16 bases. CDR3 DNA sequence: TGTGCCAGCAGCTTACCCGGAGTAGTTGAGACCCTCCACTTT. Translating it yields CASSLPGVVETLHF.

Turning to this clone: Within the sample, other DNA sequences also encode this same CDR3. The CDR3 nucleotides read TGTGCCAGCAGTTTACCCCCCGGTCCCTACGAGCAGTACTTC. Its translation is CASSLPPGPYEQYF. The chain carries TRBV28 and TRBJ2-7, with D unresolved. V was cut by 2 bases and J by 2 bases, with 10 bases left in between. Germline CDR1 reads MDHEN; CDR2 reads SYDVKM. CDR3 length: 14 amino acids.

This sequence joins TRBV5-1 and TRBJ2-2; tentative D call: TRBD1 (6 bases). The CDR3 extends over 17 amino acids. Germline-derived CDR1 and CDR2 are SGHRS and YFSETQ. V lost 7 bases and J lost 3, with 22 bases in between. The CDR3 nucleotides are TGCGCCAGCCGACGGGAACTCGGGGCAGGGGACACCGGGGAGCTGTTTTTT. Translation: CASRRELGAGDTGELFF.

This chain links TRBV10-1 with TRBJ2-2; the D is unclear. The length of the CDR3 is 17 residues. Germline CDR1 and CDR2: WNHNN and SYGVQD (reference sequence). Trimming left V 0 bases short and J 4 bases short, with 15 bases between. The CDR3 nucleotides read TGCGCCAGCAGTGAGTCGGGTGGGTTTGGGTCCACCGGGGAGCTGTTTTTT. It is translated as CASSESGGFGSTGELFF.

The gene calls are TRBV11-2 and TRBJ1-2; 7 bases are shared with TRBD1. The CDR3 runs to 12 residues. Germline V gene data show CDR1 as SGHAT and CDR2 as FQNNGV. V shed 1 base, J shed 12 bases, and the junction held 5 bases outside the gene matches. The chain's CDR3 is CASSLATGNHTF. For the CDR3, the DNA is TGTGCCAGCAGCTTAGCGACAGGGAACCACACCTTC.

This rearrangement joins TRBV6-6 to TRBJ2-2; a possible D gene is TRBD1 (6 bases). Per germline, CDR1 MNHNY and CDR2 SVGAGI (reference sequence). Trimming removed 5 bases at V and 6 bases at J, with 10 bases between. The CDR3 length is 13 residues. The CDR3 reads CASSNRVAGELFF. CDR3 DNA: TGTGCCAGCAGTAACAGGGTGGCCGGGGAGCTGTTTTTT.

This rearrangement joins TRBV30 to TRBJ2-7; 14 nucleotides agree with TRBD2. The V gene end was trimmed by 5 bases and the J gene end by 13 bases; junction bases not matched to a gene: 13. Germline CDR1 is GTSNPN and CDR2 is SVGIG (reference sequence). This CDR3 has 14 amino acids. The CDR3 region is CAWAPGQGLAGVYF. In DNA, the CDR3 is TGTGCCTGGGCACCGGGACAGGGACTAGCGGGAGTTTACTTC.

The chain employs TRBV15 and TRBJ2-2; 7 positions match TRBD1. Germline lookup yields CDR1 LNHNV and CDR2 YYDKDF (reference sequence). With 3 bases clipped from V and 3 bases from J, the junction kept 4 bases outside the gene matches. The CDR3 is 15 amino acids. The CDR3, as DNA: TGTGCCACCAGCAGCCCGGGACAGTACACCGGGGAGCTGTTTTTT. Amino acid sequence: CATSSPGQYTGELFF.

The chain links TRBV2 to TRBJ2-1; no reliable D call. V was pared by 7 bases and J by 7 bases, with 8 bases between. CDR1 and CDR2 from the germline V gene are SNHLY and FYNNEI. CDR3 size: 11 residues. CDR3 sequence reads: CASTLMNEQFF. In DNA form, the CDR3 reads TGTGCCAGCACACTTATGAATGAGCAGTTCTTC.

The V and J genes are TRBV6-5 and TRBJ2-6, with D tentatively TRBD1 (5 bases). This CDR3 is 15 amino acids long. Germline-derived CDR1 and CDR2 are MNHEY and SVGAGI. The V and J ends lost 6 bases and 1 base respectively, with 10 bases between them. CDR3 region: CASRAPGSGANVLTF. CDR3 DNA: TGTGCCAGCAGGGCACCAGGGTCTGGGGCCAACGTCCTGACTTTC.

CDR3 nucleotide sequence: TGTGCCAGCAGGACCTCCTCGGGGGTGGAGCGCTACACCTTC. Amino acid sequence: CASRTSSGVERYTF. The chain has TRBV6-5 and TRBJ1-2; tentatively, D is TRBD1 (5 bases). Trimming left V 6 bases short and J 9 bases short, with 20 bases between. Germline V gene lookup returns CDR1 MNHEY and CDR2 SVGAGI. The length of the CDR3 is 14 residues.

This rearrangement joins TRBV21-1 to TRBJ1-4; TRBD1, as called in the table, went unchecked against the DNA. TRBV21-1 is a known pseudogene. The CDR3 has 15 amino acids. The DNA of the CDR3 is TGTGCCAGCAACACTAGGATGGACAGAGTTGAAAAACTGTTTTTT. Translation gives CASNTRMDRVEKLFF.

The V call is TRBV28, the J call TRBJ2-4; a possible D gene is TRBD2 (6 bases). This CDR3 spans 16 amino acids. CDR1 and CDR2 (germline): MDHEN, SYDVKM. V lost 3 bases and J 9 bases, leaving 21 bases between the germline ends. The CDR3 sequence: CASSFGRQGGLGIQYF. In nucleotides, the CDR3 is TGTGCCAGCAGTTTCGGTCGGCAGGGAGGTTTGGGCATTCAGTACTTC.

This rearrangement joins TRBV27 to TRBJ2-5; 8 positions match TRBD2. V shed 5 bases and J 4 bases; nucleotides not matched to a gene: 18. CDR1 is MNHEY, CDR2 SMNVEV, per germline (reference sequence). The CDR3 covers 18 residues. The CDR3 DNA sequence: TGTGCCAGCAGTCCTAGGGTCCGGAGCGGGAGCTTACGAGAGACCCAGTACTTC. Amino acid sequence: CASSPRVRSGSLRETQYF.

The chain carries TRBV29-1 and TRBJ2-3, with 8 bases fitting TRBD2. Germline loops: CDR1 SQVTM, CDR2 ANQGSEA. The CDR3 covers 14 residues. V gave up 7 bases and J gave up 0 bases; unmatched junction bases: 6. DNA of the CDR3: TGCAGCGCCTCTCCGGGGGGGAGCACAGATACGCAGTATTTT. This translates into CSASPGGSTDTQYF.

This clone was found a few times. The rearrangement links TRBV7-2 to TRBJ1-1; D uncertain. The length of the CDR3 is 13 residues. V lost 0 bases and J lost 3, with 5 bases in between. The germline CDR1 and CDR2 sequences are SGHTA and FQGNSA. Written as DNA, the CDR3 is TGTGCCAGCAGCTTAGCGGCGGACACTGAAGCTTTCTTT. Its translation is CASSLAADTEAFF. Using reference TRBV7-2 and TRBJ1-1 for the parts outside the CDR3, the full variable domain is GAGVSQSPSNKVTEKGKDVELRCDPISGHTALYWYRQSLGQGLEFLIYFQGNSAPDKSGLPSDRFSAERTGGSVSTLTIQRTQQEDSAVYLCASSLAADTEAFFGQGTRLTVV.

The chain carries TRBV6-5 and TRBJ1-6, with TRBD1 as a possible D gene (6 bases). CDR1 is MNHEY and CDR2 is SVGAGI in the germline V gene. The V end lost 5 bases, the J end lost 5 bases, and 10 bases lay between the germline ends. CDR3 length: 14 residues. Here the CDR3 reads CASSRTDNNSPLHF. Written as DNA, the CDR3 is TGTGCCAGCAGTCGGACAGACAATAATTCACCCCTCCACTTT.

The chain couples TRBV7-9 to TRBJ2-7, with 8 bases identical to TRBD2. Germline loops: CDR1 SEHNR, CDR2 FQNEAQ (reference sequence). V was clipped by 0 bases and J by 5 bases; unmatched bases: 6. CDR3 size: 15 residues. The CDR3 nucleotides are TGTGCCAGCAGCTTAGCTGGGGCGGGAGGAAACGAGCAGTACTTC. It codes for CASSLAGAGGNEQYF.

The J gene is TRBJ2-3, the V gene TRBV19; 7 bases are a match to TRBD2. Germline-derived CDR1 and CDR2 are LNHDA and SQIVND (reference sequence). V was clipped by 11 bases and J by 5 bases; unmatched bases: 7. This CDR3 spans 12 amino acids. DNA for the CDR3: TGTGCCGGGGGAGGGGCCGTAGATACGCAGTATTTT. This translates into CAGGGAVDTQYF.

The chain is built from TRBV5-8 and TRBJ2-7, with D possibly being TRBD2 (5 bases). Germline V lookup: CDR1 SGHTS, CDR2 YDEGEE. Trimming removed 4 bases at V and 6 bases at J, with 26 bases between. The CDR3 length is 17 residues. The CDR3 bases are TGTGCCAGCAGCACCGTCGGATGGGCGGGTGGGGTGCCCGAGCAGTACTTC. Protein: CASSTVGWAGGVPEQYF.